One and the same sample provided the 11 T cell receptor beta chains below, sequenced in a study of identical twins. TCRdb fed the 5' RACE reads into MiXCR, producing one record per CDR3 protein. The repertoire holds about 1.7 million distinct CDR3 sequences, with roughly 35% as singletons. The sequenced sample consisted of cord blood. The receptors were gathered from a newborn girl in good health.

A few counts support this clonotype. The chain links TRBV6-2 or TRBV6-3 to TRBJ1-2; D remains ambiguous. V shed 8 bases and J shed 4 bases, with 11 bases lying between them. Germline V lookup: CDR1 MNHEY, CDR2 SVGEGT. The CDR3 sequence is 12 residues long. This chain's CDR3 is CASRRSVYGYTF. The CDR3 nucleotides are TGTGCCAGCCGGAGAAGTGTCTATGGCTACACCTTC.

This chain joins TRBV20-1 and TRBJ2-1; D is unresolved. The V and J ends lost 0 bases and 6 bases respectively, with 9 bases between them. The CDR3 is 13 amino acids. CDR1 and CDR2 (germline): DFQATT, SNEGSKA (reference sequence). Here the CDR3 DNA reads TGCAGTGCTAGAGACCAGAACCTCAATGAGCAGTTCTTC. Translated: CSARDQNLNEQFF.

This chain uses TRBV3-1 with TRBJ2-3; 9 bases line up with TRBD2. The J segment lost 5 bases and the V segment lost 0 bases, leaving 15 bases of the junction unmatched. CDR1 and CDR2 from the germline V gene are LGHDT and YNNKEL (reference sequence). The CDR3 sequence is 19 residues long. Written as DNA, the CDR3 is TGTGCCAGCAGCCAAGATTGGGGGTTGGTAGCGGGGGCGGTAGATACGCAGTATTTT. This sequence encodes CASSQDWGLVAGAVDTQYF.

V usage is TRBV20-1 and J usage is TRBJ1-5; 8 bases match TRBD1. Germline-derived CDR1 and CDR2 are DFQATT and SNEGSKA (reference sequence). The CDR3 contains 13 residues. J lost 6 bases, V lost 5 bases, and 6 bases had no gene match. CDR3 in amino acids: CSAGQGISQPQHF. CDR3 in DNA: TGCAGTGCTGGACAGGGAATTAGTCAGCCCCAGCATTTT.

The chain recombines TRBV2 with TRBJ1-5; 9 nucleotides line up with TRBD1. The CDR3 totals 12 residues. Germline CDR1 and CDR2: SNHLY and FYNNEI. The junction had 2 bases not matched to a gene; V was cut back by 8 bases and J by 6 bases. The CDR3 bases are TGTGCCAGCCGGGACAGGGTTCAGCCCCAGCATTTT. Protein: CASRDRVQPQHF.

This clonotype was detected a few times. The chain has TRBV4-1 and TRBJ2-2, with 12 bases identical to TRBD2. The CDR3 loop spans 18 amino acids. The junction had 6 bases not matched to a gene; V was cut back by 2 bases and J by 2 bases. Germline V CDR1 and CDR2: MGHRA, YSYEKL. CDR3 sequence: CASSQPGLAGINTGELFF. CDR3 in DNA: TGCGCCAGCAGCCAACCTGGACTAGCGGGGATAAACACCGGGGAGCTGTTTTTT.

The CDR3 DNA reads TGTGCCAGCAGTTTAAGGGCCACAACTAATGAAAAACTGTTTTTT. Protein sequence: CASSLRATTNEKLFF. The genes are TRBV27 and TRBJ1-4; no clear D. Trimming took off 2 bases at V and 0 bases at J, with 7 bases between the two ends. Germline V lookup: CDR1 MNHEY, CDR2 SMNVEV (reference sequence). This CDR3 contains 15 residues.

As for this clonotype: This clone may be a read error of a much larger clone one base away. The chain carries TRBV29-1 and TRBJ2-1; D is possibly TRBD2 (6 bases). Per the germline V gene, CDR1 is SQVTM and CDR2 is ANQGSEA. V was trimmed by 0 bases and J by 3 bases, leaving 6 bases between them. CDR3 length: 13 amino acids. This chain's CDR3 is CSVEEGLYNEQFF. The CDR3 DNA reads TGCAGCGTTGAAGAGGGACTCTACAATGAGCAGTTCTTC.

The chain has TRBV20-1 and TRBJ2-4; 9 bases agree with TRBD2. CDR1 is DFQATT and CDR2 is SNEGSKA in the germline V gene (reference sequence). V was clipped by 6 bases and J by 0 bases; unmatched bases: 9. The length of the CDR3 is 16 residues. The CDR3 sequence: CSASLAGRLAKNIQYF. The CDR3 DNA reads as TGCAGTGCATCACTAGCGGGCAGACTAGCCAAAAACATTCAGTACTTC.

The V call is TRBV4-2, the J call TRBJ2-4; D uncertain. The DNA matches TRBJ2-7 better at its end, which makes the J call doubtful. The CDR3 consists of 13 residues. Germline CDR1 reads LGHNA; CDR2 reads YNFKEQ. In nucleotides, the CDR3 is TGTGCCAGCAGCCATGACATGGCCTACGAGCAGTACTTC. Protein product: CASSHDMAYEQYF.

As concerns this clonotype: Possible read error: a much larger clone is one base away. The CDR3 is CASSQEGPDTRYF. In DNA, the CDR3 is TGTGCCAGCAGCCAAGAGGGCCCAGATACGCGGTATTTT. The rearrangement links TRBV4-2 to TRBJ2-3, with no clear D. The CDR3 runs to 13 residues. The V gene's germline CDR1 is LGHNA and CDR2 YNFKEQ.